Presented here are 30 T cell receptor beta chains from one specimen sequenced in a study of shared clonotypes between healthy human individuals. Profiled with immunoSEQ multiplex PCR; TCRdb holds only in-frame clones, not every one. This table has approximately 1.4 million clones, nearly 99% appearing once. Sequenced sample: naive CD4+ T cells sorted from blood. Described subset: CD45RA+ positively selected. The source of these receptors is a man under 40 in good health.

The chain couples TRBV7-3 to TRBJ1-2; 11 nucleotides agree with TRBD1. The V gene's germline CDR1 is SGHTA and CDR2 FQGTGA. V dropped 5 bases and J dropped 5; count of bases not matched to a gene: 4. The CDR3 extends over 14 amino acids. The CDR3 region is CASSPGQGAYGYTF. CDR3 DNA sequence: TGTGCCAGCAGCCCTGGACAGGGGGCGTATGGCTACACCTTC. Full variable domain (outside the CDR3, taken from reference TRBV7-3 and TRBJ1-2): GAGVSQTPSNKVTEKGKYVELRCDPISGHTALYWYRQSLGQGPEFLIYFQGTGAADDSGLPNDRFFAVRPEGSVSTLKIQRTERGDSAVYLCASSPGQGAYGYTFGSGTRLTVV.

The chain recombines TRBV27 with TRBJ2-7; TRBD1 is a possible D gene (7 bases). The CDR3 has 18 amino acids. Per the germline V gene, CDR1 is MNHEY and CDR2 is SMNVEV (reference sequence). V dropped 1 base and J dropped 0 bases, with 19 bases sitting between them. The CDR3: CASSLFGRGRLFSYEQYF. CDR3 bases: TGTGCCAGCAGTTTATTTGGCAGGGGGAGGCTTTTCTCCTACGAGCAGTACTTC.

The rearrangement links TRBV7-6 to TRBJ1-1; D is perhaps TRBD1 (6 bases). The CDR3 runs to 12 residues. Trimming stripped 1 base from V and 8 bases from J, with 8 bases between. Germline V CDR1 and CDR2: SGHVS, FNYEAQ. The CDR3: CASSLGGGEAFF. CDR3 DNA sequence: TGTGCCAGCAGCTTAGGTGGGGGCGAAGCTTTCTTT.

This clone was observed a single time. Distinct nucleotide sequences in the sample also encode this CDR3. The rearrangement joins TRBV18 to TRBJ1-1; TRBD1 might be the D (5 bases). Trimming took off 5 bases at V and 1 base at J, with 8 bases between the two ends. CDR3 length: 13 residues. The germline V gene encodes CDR1 KGHSH and CDR2 LQKENI. CDR3 residues: CASSSDRNTEAFF. Written as DNA, the CDR3 is TGTGCCAGCTCATCCGACAGGAACACTGAAGCTTTCTTT.

This chain connects TRBV10-1 to TRBJ2-5; a possible D gene is TRBD2 (6 bases). V shed 3 bases and J shed 5 bases, with 19 bases lying between them. The CDR3 is made up of 16 amino acids. Germline V gives CDR1 WNHNN, CDR2 SYGVQD (reference sequence). The DNA of the CDR3 is TGCGCCAGCAGTGATGGAGGGCGGGGAGGTATGGAGACCCAGTACTTC. It translates to CASSDGGRGGMETQYF.

This clone was observed a single time. V usage is TRBV7-9 and J usage is TRBJ2-2; no reliable D call. V was cut by 10 bases and J by 7 bases, with 7 bases left in between. Germline lookup yields CDR1 SEHNR and CDR2 FQNEAQ (reference sequence). The CDR3 spans 10 residues. CDR3 nucleotide sequence: TGTGCCACCGCAGGCGGGGAGCTGTTTTTT. It codes for CATAGGELFF.

V gene TRBV5-8 combines with J gene TRBJ2-7; D ambiguous. The CDR3 totals 14 residues. Germline assignment: CDR1 SGHTS and CDR2 YDEGEE. V lost 3 bases, J lost 4 bases, and 14 bases lay in between. The chain's CDR3 is CASSSSYYLYEQYF. CDR3 bases: TGTGCCAGCAGCTCCTCGTACTATCTGTACGAGCAGTACTTC.

V usage is TRBV2 and J usage is TRBJ2-3, with 7 bases matching TRBD2. The CDR3 length is 19 residues. The J segment lost 1 base and the V segment lost 6 bases, leaving 19 bases of the junction unmatched. Looked up from germline, CDR1 is SNHLY and CDR2 is FYNNEI. The CDR3 reads CASRYTLDTGTKGTDTQYF. In DNA form, the CDR3 reads TGTGCCAGCAGATACACTCTTGACACCGGGACTAAAGGCACAGATACGCAGTATTTT. Supplemented by reference TRBV2 and TRBJ2-3, the full variable domain reads EPEVTQTPSHQVTQMGQEVILRCVPISNHLYFYWYRQILGQKVEFLVSFYNNEISEKSEIFDDQFSVERPDGSNFTLKIRSTKLEDSAMYFCASRYTLDTGTKGTDTQYFGPGTRLTVL.

This clone was counted once. The chain is built from TRBV7-9 and TRBJ1-2; no reliable D call. Germline CDR1 is SEHNR and CDR2 is FQNEAQ (reference sequence). V shed 1 base and J shed 1 base, with 13 bases lying between them. This CDR3 is built from 16 residues. The CDR3 spells CASSLVSSTGNYGYTF. The CDR3 DNA reads as TGTGCCAGCAGCTTAGTCTCTTCAACGGGTAACTATGGCTACACCTTC.

The J gene is TRBJ2-7, the V gene TRBV4-1; 8 bases are a match to TRBD1. Trimming cost V 4 bases and J 5 bases; bases outside gene matches: 7. Per the germline V gene, CDR1 is MGHRA and CDR2 is YSYEKL. CDR3 length: 14 amino acids. This CDR3 reads CASSPQGASHEQYF. As DNA, the CDR3 is TGCGCCAGCAGCCCGCAGGGGGCTAGCCACGAGCAGTACTTC.

This clone was picked up one time. This chain uses TRBV28 with TRBJ1-5; D is unresolved. Germline V gives CDR1 MDHEN, CDR2 SYDVKM. The CDR3 length is 16 residues. V was trimmed by 6 bases and J by 2 bases, leaving 17 bases between them. The CDR3 coding sequence is TGTGCCAGCAGACCGCGTCCGGGAGCGGGCAATCAGCCCCAGCATTTT. It specifies CASRPRPGAGNQPQHF.

The rearrangement links TRBV10-2 to TRBJ2-7; TRBD2 matches at 14 bases. Germline V lookup: CDR1 WSHSY, CDR2 SAAADI. This CDR3 has 15 residues. The V segment lost 4 bases and the J segment 6 bases; nucleotides outside the gene matches: 5. The CDR3 DNA follows: TGCGCCAGCAGTGGGACGGGACTAGCGGGAGTCGAGCAGTACTTC. It yields the protein CASSGTGLAGVEQYF.

The count of this clone is one. The chain recombines TRBV5-1 with TRBJ2-5; a weak D match, TRBD2 (6 bases). The V gene's germline CDR1 is SGHRS and CDR2 YFSETQ. The CDR3 sequence is 14 residues long. Trimming stripped 4 bases from V and 5 bases from J, with 15 bases between. For the CDR3, the DNA is TGCGCCAGCAGCGGGACTGAGCGTGGGGAGACCCAGTACTTC. Residues: CASSGTERGETQYF.

This clone was counted once. This sample also contains other DNA sequences that code for the same CDR3. This chain uses TRBV15 with TRBJ2-1; no clear D. This CDR3 spans 12 amino acids. Germline values: CDR1 LNHNV, CDR2 YYDKDF (reference sequence). V lost 1 base to trimming and J lost 4 bases, with 2 bases between them. DNA of the CDR3: TGTGCCACCAGCAGAGGTTACAATGAGCAGTTCTTC. It is translated as CATSRGYNEQFF.

A single count supports this clone. This chain links TRBV5-1 with TRBJ2-5; possibly TRBD2 for D (6 bases). The CDR3 has 13 residues. Between the trimmed V and J ends, which lost 3 bases and 5 bases, there was a span of 11 bases. Germline CDR1 SGHRS, CDR2 YFSETQ. Here the CDR3 reads CASSSGGTETQYF. CDR3 in DNA: TGCGCCAGCAGCTCTGGCGGGACGGAGACCCAGTACTTC.

V and J are TRBV7-2 and TRBJ2-3; D gene ambiguous. V gave up 0 bases and J gave up 5 bases, with 9 bases separating them. CDR3 size: 14 residues. Germline CDR1 reads SGHTA; CDR2 reads FQGNSA. Written as DNA, the CDR3 is TGTGCCAGCAGCTTAGCGAGGAACAGAGATACGCAGTATTTT. Translation: CASSLARNRDTQYF.

The gene calls are TRBV7-9 and TRBJ2-7; D gene ambiguous. Germline CDR1 and CDR2: SEHNR and FQNEAQ (reference sequence). V was shortened by 0 bases and J by 7 bases, with 13 bases between the two germline ends. CDR3 size: 14 residues. CDR3 nucleotide sequence: TGTGCCAGCAGCTTAGCGACGGACCACCGTGAGCAGTACTTC. Protein: CASSLATDHREQYF.

V usage is TRBV9 and J usage is TRBJ2-3; 10 nucleotides agree with TRBD2. The CDR3 is made up of 16 amino acids. With V trimmed by 0 bases and J by 3 bases, 4 bases remained unmatched. Per germline, CDR1 SGDLS and CDR2 YYNGEE. Written as DNA, the CDR3 is TGTGCCAGCAGCGTAGCAAGCGGGAGGGTTACAGATACGCAGTATTTT. It translates to CASSVASGRVTDTQYF.

The chain uses TRBV25-1 and TRBJ1-1; weak D call: TRBD1 (6 bases). Deletions cut 6 bases from V and 0 bases from J, with 11 bases between. Germline CDR1 is MGHDK and CDR2 is SYGVNS. This CDR3 contains 14 residues. CDR3 bases: TGTGCCAGCAGCCCGGGGGGCATGAACACTGAAGCTTTCTTT. This sequence encodes CASSPGGMNTEAFF. The variable domain in full, completed from reference TRBV25-1 and TRBJ1-1, reads EADIYQTPRYLVIGTGKKITLECSQTMGHDKMYWYQQDPGMELHLIHYSYGVNSTEKGDLSSESTVSRIRTEHFPLTLESARPSHTSQYLCASSPGGMNTEAFFGQGTRLTVV.

The chain couples TRBV10-3 to TRBJ1-3; 7 positions agree with TRBD1. J was trimmed by 2 bases and V by 6 bases; bases with no gene match: 1. Germline values: CDR1 ENHRY, CDR2 SYGVKD. The CDR3 totals 13 residues. The CDR3, as DNA: TGTGCCATCAGGCAGGGGGCTGGAAACACCATATATTTT. Translating gives CAIRQGAGNTIYF.

V gene TRBV30 combines with J gene TRBJ2-3, with 8 positions matching TRBD2. The germline CDR1 and CDR2 sequences are GTSNPN and SVGIG (reference sequence). V shed 0 bases and J 3 bases; nucleotides not matched to a gene: 11. The CDR3 extends over 17 amino acids. The CDR3 here is CAWSVRPSGWGTDTQYF. The CDR3 DNA follows: TGTGCCTGGAGTGTACGGCCTAGCGGGTGGGGAACAGATACGCAGTATTTT. The full variable domain, in which reference TRBV30 and TRBJ2-3 provide the parts outside the CDR3, is SQTIHQWPATLVQPVGSPLSLECTVEGTSNPNLYWYRQAAGRGLQLLFYSVGIGQISSEVPQNLSASRPQDRQFILSSKKLLLSDSGFYLCAWSVRPSGWGTDTQYFGPGTRLTVL.

This clone was detected only once. The chain combines TRBV4-2 with TRBJ2-7, with 7 bases aligning to TRBD2. The junction had 7 bases not matched to a gene; V was cut back by 4 bases and J by 1 base. Per germline, CDR1 LGHNA and CDR2 YNFKEQ. CDR3 length equals 15 residues. CDR3 sequence reads: CASSLGTTISYEQYF. The CDR3 coding sequence is TGTGCCAGCAGCCTGGGGACTACCATATCCTACGAGCAGTACTTC.

V is TRBV27 and J is TRBJ2-3; 8 bases fit TRBD2. The CDR3 has 13 amino acids. Germline V gene sequence: CDR1 MNHEY, CDR2 SMNVEV (reference sequence). The J segment lost 6 bases and the V segment lost 6 bases, leaving 5 bases of the junction unmatched. The CDR3 nucleotides read TGTGCCAGCAGAGTGACTAGCGTGGATACGCAGTATTTT. As protein: CASRVTSVDTQYF.

This chain links TRBV5-1 with TRBJ2-5; unclear D gene. Trimming shortened V by 4 bases and J by 2 bases, and 3 bases separated the two germline ends. There are 11 residues in the CDR3. The germline gives CDR1 SGHRS, CDR2 YFSETQ. In nucleotides, the CDR3 is TGCGCCAGCAGCAAACAAGAGACCCAGTACTTC. Its translation is CASSKQETQYF. Full variable domain (remainder filled in from reference TRBV5-1 and TRBJ2-5): KAGVTQTPRYLIKTRGQQVTLSCSPISGHRSVSWYQQTPGQGLQFLFEYFSETQRNKGNFPGRFSGRQFSNSRSEMNVSTLELGDSALYLCASSKQETQYFGPGTRLLVL.

The chain employs TRBV5-1 and TRBJ2-1; D not resolved. V was cut by 4 bases and J by 8 bases, with 16 bases left in between. CDR1 SGHRS and CDR2 YFSETQ come from the germline V gene. The CDR3 length is 14 residues. This CDR3 reads CASSPLRTVHEQFF. The DNA for the CDR3 is TGCGCCAGCAGCCCCCTCCGTACGGTCCATGAGCAGTTCTTC.

V and J are TRBV14 and TRBJ2-3, with D possibly matching TRBD1 (6 bases). Looked up from germline, CDR1 is SGHDN and CDR2 is FVKESK. The CDR3 extends over 17 amino acids. Trimming pared 1 base from V and 2 bases from J, leaving 16 bases between. The chain's CDR3 is CASSQGQGTYYTDTQYF. The CDR3 nucleotides read TGTGCCAGCAGCCAAGGTCAGGGGACGTACTACACAGATACGCAGTATTTT.

The rearrangement joins TRBV12-2 to TRBJ2-3; no DNA check was done on the table's D call, TRBD1. TRBV12-2 is termed a pseudogene. The CDR3 loop spans 18 amino acids. The CDR3 nucleotides are TGTGCAAGTCGCTTAGCGATGAGAGGGGGCGGGTGTACAGATACGCAGTATTTT. Encoded protein: CASRLAMRGGGCTDTQYF.

The chain recombines TRBV7-9 with TRBJ2-3; D unresolved. V was trimmed by 8 bases and J by 0 bases, leaving 12 bases between them. In germline, CDR1 is SEHNR, CDR2 FQNEAQ (reference sequence). The CDR3 sequence is 14 residues long. This CDR3 is CASQVSQSTDTQYF. CDR3 nucleotides: TGTGCCAGCCAAGTTTCGCAGAGCACAGATACGCAGTATTTT.

This chain links TRBV6-1 with TRBJ2-1; 9 bases line up with TRBD1. CDR1 MNHNS and CDR2 SASEGT come from the germline V gene. The junction had 11 bases not matched to a gene; V was cut back by 5 bases and J by 9 bases. The CDR3 covers 15 residues. In nucleotides, the CDR3 is TGTGCCAGCAGTTTCCCGGGACAGGGAGGTGGTGAGCAGTTCTTC. Translating it yields CASSFPGQGGGEQFF.

The V and J genes are TRBV30 and TRBJ1-2; D remains ambiguous. The V end lost 0 bases, the J end lost 7 bases, and 9 bases lay between the germline ends. The CDR3 extends over 12 amino acids. Germline V lookup: CDR1 GTSNPN, CDR2 SVGIG (reference sequence). This chain's CDR3 is CAWSVGPGGYTF. CDR3 DNA sequence: TGTGCCTGGAGTGTAGGGCCCGGTGGCTACACCTTC.